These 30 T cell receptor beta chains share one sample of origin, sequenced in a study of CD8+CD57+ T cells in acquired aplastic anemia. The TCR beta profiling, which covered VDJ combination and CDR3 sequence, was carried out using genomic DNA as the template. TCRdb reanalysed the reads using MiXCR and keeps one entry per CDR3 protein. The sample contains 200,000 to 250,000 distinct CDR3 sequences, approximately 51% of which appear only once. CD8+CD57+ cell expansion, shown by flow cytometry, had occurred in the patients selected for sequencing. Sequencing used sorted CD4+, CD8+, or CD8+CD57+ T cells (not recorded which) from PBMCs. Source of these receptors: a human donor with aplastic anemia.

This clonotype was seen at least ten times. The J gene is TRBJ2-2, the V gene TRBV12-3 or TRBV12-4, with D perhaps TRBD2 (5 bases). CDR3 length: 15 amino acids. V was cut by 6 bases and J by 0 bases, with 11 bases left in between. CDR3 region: CASRGRGTNTGELFF. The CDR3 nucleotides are TGTGCCAGCAGGGGTCGAGGGACGAACACCGGGGAGCTGTTTTTT.

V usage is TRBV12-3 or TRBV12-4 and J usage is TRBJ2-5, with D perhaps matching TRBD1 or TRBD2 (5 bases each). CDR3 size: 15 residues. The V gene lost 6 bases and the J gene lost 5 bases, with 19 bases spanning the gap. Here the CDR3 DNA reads TGTGCCAGCAGCTATTCCTTAACGGGGACGGAGACCCAGTACTTC. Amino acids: CASSYSLTGTETQYF.

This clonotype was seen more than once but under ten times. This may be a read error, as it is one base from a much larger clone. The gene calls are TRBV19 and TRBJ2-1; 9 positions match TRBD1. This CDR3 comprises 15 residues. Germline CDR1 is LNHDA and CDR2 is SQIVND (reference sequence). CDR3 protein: CASRGTGPSINEQLF. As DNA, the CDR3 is TGTGCCAGTAGGGGGACAGGGCCCTCCATCAATGAGCAGCTCTTC.

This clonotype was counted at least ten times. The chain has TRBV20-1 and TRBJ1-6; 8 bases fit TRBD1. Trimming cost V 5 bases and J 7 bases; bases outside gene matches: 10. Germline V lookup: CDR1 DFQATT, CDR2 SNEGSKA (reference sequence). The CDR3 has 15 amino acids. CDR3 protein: CSAHDRGIGNSPLHF. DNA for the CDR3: TGCAGTGCTCACGACAGGGGAATCGGGAATTCACCCCTCCACTTT.

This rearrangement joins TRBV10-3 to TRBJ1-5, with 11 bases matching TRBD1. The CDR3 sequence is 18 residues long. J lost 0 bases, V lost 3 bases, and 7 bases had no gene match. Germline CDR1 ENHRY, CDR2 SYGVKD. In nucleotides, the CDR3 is TGTGCCATCAGTGACTCCAGGACAGGGGGCGGTAGCAATCAGCCCCAGCATTTT. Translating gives CAISDSRTGGGSNQPQHF.

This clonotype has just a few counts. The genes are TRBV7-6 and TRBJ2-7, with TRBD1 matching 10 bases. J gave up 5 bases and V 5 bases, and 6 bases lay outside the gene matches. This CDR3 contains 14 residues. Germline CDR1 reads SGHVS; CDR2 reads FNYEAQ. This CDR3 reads CASSPHGTGDEQYF. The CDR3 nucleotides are TGTGCCAGCAGCCCGCACGGGACAGGGGACGAGCAGTACTTC.

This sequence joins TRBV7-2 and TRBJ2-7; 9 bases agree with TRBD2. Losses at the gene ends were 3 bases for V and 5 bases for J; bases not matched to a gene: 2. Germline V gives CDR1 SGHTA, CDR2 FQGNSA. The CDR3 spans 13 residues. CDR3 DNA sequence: TGTGCCAGCAGCTTCGGCGGGGGGGACGAGCAGTACTTC. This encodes CASSFGGGDEQYF. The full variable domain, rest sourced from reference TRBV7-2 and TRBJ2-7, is GAGVSQSPSNKVTEKGKDVELRCDPISGHTALYWYRQSLGQGLEFLIYFQGNSAPDKSGLPSDRFSAERTGGSVSTLTIQRTQQEDSAVYLCASSFGGGDEQYFGPGTRLTVT.

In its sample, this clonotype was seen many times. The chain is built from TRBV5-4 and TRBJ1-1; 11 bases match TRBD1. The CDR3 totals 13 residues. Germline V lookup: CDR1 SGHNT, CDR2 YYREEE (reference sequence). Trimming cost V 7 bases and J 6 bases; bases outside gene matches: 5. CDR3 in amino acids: CASSGQGVSEAFF. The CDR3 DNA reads TGTGCCAGCTCGGGACAGGGGGTCTCTGAAGCTTTCTTT.

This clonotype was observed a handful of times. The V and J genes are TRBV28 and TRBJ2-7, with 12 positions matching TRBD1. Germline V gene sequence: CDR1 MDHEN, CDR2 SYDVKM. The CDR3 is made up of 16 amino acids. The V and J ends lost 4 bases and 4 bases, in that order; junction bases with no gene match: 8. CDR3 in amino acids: CASSSAGTGGGYEQYF. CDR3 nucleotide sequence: TGTGCCAGCAGTTCCGCCGGGACAGGGGGCGGGTACGAGCAGTACTTC.

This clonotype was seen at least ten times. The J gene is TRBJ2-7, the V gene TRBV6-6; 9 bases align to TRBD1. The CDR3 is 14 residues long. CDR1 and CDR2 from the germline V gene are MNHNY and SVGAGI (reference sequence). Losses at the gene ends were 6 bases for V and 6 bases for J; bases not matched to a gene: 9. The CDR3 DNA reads TGTGCCAGCAGACTTACTAACAGGGGGCCCGAGCAGTACTTC. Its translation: CASRLTNRGPEQYF.

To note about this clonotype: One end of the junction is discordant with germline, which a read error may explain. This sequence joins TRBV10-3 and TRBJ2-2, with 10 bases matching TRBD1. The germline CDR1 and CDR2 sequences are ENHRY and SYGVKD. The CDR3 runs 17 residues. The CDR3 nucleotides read TGTGCCAGCAGTTACCAAGGGACAGGGGCGAACACCGGGGAGCTGTTTTTT. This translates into CASSYQGTGANTGELFF.

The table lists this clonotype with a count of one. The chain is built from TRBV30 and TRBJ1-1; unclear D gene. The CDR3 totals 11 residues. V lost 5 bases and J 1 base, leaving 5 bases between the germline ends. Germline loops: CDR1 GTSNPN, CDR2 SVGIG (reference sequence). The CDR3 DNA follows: TGTGCCTGGGGTGAGAACACTGAAGCTTTCTTT. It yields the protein CAWGENTEAFF. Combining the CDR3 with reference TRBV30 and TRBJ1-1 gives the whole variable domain SQTIHQWPATLVQPVGSPLSLECTVEGTSNPNLYWYRQAAGRGLQLLFYSVGIGQISSEVPQNLSASRPQDRQFILSSKKLLLSDSGFYLCAWGENTEAFFGQGTRLTVV.

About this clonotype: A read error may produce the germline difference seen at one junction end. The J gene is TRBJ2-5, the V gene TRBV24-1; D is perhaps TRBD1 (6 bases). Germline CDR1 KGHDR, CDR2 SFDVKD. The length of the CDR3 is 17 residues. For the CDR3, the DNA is TGTGCCACCAGCGATTTGGGCAGGGGCCCCGAACAAGAGACCCAGTACTTC. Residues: CATSDLGRGPEQETQYF.

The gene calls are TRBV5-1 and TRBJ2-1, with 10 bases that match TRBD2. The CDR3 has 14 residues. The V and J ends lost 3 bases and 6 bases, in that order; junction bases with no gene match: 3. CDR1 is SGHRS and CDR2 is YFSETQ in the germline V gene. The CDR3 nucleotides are TGCGCCAGCAGCTGGTCTAGCGGGAGCAATGAGCAGTTCTTC. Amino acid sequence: CASSWSSGSNEQFF.

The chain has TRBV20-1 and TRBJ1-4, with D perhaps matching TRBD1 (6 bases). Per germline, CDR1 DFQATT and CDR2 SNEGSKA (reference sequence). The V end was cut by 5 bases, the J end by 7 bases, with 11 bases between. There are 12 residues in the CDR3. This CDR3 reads CSAGGASEKLFF. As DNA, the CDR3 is TGCAGTGCTGGGGGGGCGAGTGAAAAACTGTTTTTT.

DNA for the CDR3: TGCGCCAGCAGTGAGTCAGGCGGAGGCTACACCTTC. This codes for CASSESGGGYTF. The V and J genes are TRBV10-2 and TRBJ1-2, with unresolved D. This CDR3 is built from 12 residues. V lost 0 bases to trimming and J lost 8 bases, with 7 bases between them. Germline V gives CDR1 WSHSY, CDR2 SAAADI.

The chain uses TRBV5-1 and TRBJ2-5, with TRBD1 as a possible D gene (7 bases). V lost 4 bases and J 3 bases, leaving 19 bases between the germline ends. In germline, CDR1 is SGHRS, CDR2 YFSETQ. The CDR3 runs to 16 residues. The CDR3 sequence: CASSTYGQGGKETQYF. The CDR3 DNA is TGCGCCAGCAGCACCTATGGCCAGGGGGGAAAAGAGACCCAGTACTTC.

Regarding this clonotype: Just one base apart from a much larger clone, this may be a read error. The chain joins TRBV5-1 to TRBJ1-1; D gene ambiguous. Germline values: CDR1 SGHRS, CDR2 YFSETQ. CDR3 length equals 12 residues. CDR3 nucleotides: TGCGCCAGCAGGACGGCGAACACTGAAGCTTCCTTT. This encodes CASRTANTEASF.

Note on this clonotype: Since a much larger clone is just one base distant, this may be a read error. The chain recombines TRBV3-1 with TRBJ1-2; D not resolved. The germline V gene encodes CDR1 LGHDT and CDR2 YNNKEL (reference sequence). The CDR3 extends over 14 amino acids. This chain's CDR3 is CASRQDNAAYGYTF. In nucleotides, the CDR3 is TGTGCCAGCCGCCAAGATAACGCGGCTTATGGCTACACCTTC.

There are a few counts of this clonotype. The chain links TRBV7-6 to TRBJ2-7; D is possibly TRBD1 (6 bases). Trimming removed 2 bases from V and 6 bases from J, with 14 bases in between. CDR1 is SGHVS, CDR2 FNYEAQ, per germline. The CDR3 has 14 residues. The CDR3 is CASSLTDSLGEQYF. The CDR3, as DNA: TGTGCCAGCAGCTTAACGGACAGTTTAGGCGAGCAGTACTTC.

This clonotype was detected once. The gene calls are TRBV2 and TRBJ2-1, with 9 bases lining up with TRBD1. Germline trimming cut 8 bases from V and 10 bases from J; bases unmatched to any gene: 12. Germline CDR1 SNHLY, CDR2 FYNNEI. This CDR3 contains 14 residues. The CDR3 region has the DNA TGTGCCAGCGTTCCGGGACAGGGACGATTGGAGCAGTTCTTC. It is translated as CASVPGQGRLEQFF.

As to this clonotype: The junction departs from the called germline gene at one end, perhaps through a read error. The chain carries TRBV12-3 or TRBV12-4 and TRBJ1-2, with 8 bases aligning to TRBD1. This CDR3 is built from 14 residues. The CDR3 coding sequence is TGTGCCGGCAGTATTGGACAGGGAATAAGAGGCTACACCTTC. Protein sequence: CAGSIGQGIRGYTF.

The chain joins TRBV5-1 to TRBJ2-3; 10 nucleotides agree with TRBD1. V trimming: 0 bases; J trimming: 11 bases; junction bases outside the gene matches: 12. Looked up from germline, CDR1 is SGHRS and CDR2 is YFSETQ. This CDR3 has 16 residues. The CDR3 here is CASSLEEDRGDNEQYF. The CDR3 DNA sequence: TGCGCCAGCAGCTTGGAAGAGGACAGGGGGGACAATGAGCAGTATTTT.

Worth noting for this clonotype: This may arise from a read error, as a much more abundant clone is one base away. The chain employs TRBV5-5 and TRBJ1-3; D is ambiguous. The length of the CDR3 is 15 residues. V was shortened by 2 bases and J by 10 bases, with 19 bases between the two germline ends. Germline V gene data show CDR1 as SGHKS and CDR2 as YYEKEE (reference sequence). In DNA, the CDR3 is TGTGCCAGCAGCTTCGGTGGAGGGCCTCAACGGACCATATATTTT. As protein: CASSFGGGPQRTIYF. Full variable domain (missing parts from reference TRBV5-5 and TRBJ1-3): DAGVTQSPTHLIKTRGQQVTLRCSPISGHKSVSWYQQVLGQGPQFIFQYYEKEERGRGNFPDRFSARQFPNYSSELNVNALLLGDSALYLCASSFGGGPQRTIYFGEGSWLTVV.

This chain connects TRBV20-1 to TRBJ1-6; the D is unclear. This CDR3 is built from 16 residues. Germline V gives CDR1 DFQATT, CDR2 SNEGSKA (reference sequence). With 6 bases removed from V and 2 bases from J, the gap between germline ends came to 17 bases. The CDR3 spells CSAPRAEYTYNSPLHF. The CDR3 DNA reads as TGCAGTGCACCTAGGGCAGAATACACCTATAATTCACCCCTCCACTTT.

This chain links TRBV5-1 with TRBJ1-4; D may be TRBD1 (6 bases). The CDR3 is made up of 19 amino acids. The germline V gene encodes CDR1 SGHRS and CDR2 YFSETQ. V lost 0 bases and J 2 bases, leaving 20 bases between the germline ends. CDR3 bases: TGCGCCAGCAGCTTGGGTTCCAGGGGTCCGACAGGCACTAATGAAAAACTGTTTTTT. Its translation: CASSLGSRGPTGTNEKLFF. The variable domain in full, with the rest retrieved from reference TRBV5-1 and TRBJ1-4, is KAGVTQTPRYLIKTRGQQVTLSCSPISGHRSVSWYQQTPGQGLQFLFEYFSETQRNKGNFPGRFSGRQFSNSRSEMNVSTLELGDSALYLCASSLGSRGPTGTNEKLFFGSGTQLSVL.

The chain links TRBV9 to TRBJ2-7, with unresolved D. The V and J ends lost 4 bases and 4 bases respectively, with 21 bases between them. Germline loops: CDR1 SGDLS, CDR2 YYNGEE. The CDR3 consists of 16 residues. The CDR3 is CASSTTPAAVGYEQYF. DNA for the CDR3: TGTGCCAGCAGCACCACTCCGGCAGCCGTGGGTTACGAGCAGTACTTC.

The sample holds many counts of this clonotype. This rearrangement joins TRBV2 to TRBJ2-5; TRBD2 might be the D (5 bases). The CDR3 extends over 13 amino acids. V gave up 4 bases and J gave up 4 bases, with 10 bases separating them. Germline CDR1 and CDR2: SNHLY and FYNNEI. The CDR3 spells CASSVRAGETQYF. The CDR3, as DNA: TGTGCCAGCAGTGTCCGGGCGGGAGAGACCCAGTACTTC. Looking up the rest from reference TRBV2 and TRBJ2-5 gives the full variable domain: EPEVTQTPSHQVTQMGQEVILRCVPISNHLYFYWYRQILGQKVEFLVSFYNNEISEKSEIFDDQFSVERPDGSNFTLKIRSTKLEDSAMYFCASSVRAGETQYFGPGTRLLVL.

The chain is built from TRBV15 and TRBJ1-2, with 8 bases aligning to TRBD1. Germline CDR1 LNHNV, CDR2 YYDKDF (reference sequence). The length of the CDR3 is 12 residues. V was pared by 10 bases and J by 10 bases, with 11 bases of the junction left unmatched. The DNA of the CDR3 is TGTGCCAGTACCTTGGACAGGGACCTCTACACCTTC. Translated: CASTLDRDLYTF. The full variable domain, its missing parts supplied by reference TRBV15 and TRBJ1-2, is DAMVIQNPRYQVTQFGKPVTLSCSQTLNHNVMYWYQQKSSQAPKLLFHYYDKDFNNEADTPDNFQSRRPNTSFCFLDIRSPGLGDTAMYLCASTLDRDLYTFGSGTRLTVV.

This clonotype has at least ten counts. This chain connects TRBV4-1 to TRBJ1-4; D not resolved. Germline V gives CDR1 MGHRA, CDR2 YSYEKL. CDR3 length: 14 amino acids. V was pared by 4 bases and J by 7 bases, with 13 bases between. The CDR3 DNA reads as TGCGCCAGCAGCCTAGACTGGGAGGCTGAAAAACTGTTTTTT. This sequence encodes CASSLDWEAEKLFF.